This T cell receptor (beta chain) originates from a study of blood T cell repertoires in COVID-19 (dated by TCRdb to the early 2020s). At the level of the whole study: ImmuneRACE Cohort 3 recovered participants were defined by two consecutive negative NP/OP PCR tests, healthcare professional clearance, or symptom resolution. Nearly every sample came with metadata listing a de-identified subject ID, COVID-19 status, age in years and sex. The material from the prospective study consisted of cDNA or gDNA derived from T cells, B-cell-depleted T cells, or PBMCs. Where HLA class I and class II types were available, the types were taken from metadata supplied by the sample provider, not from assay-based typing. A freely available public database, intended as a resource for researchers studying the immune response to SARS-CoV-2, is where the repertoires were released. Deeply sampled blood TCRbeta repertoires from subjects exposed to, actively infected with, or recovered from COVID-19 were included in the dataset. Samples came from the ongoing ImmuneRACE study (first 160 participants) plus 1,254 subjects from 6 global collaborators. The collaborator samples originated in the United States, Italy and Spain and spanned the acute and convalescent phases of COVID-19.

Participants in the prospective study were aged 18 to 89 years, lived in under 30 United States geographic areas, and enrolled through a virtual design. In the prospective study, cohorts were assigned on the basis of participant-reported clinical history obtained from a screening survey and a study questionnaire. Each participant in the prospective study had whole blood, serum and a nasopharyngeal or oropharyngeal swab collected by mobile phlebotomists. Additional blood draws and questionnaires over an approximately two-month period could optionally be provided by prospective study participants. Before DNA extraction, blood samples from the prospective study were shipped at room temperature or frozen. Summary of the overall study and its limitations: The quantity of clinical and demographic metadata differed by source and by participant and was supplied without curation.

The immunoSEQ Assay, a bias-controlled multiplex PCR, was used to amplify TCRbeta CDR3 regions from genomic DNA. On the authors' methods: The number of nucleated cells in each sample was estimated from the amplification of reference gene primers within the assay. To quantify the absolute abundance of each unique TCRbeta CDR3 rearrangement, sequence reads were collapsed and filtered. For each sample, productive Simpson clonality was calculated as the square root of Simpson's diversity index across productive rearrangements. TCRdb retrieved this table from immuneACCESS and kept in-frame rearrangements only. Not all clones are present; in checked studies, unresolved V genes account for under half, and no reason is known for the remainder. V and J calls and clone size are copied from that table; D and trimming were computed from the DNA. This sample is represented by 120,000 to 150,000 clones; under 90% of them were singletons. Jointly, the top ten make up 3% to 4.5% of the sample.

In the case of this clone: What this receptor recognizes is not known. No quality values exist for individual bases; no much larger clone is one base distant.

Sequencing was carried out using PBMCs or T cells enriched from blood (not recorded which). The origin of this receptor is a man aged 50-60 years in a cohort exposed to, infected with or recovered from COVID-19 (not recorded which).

The CDR3 here reads CASSRDSPGNTIYF. The sequence in DNA is TGTGCCAGCAGTCGGGACAGTCCTGGAAACACCATATATTTT. Here the chain combines TRBV2 and TRBJ1-3; 7 nucleotides in the junction match TRBD1. V and J are trimmed by 5 bases and 2 bases, and the gene matches miss 3 bases of the junction. From a lookup of the germline V gene, CDR1 and CDR2 are SNHLY and FYNNEI. Its CDR3 holds 14 amino acids, cysteine through phenylalanine. Just the 42-base CDR3 DNA is kept, in frame starting at base 1.